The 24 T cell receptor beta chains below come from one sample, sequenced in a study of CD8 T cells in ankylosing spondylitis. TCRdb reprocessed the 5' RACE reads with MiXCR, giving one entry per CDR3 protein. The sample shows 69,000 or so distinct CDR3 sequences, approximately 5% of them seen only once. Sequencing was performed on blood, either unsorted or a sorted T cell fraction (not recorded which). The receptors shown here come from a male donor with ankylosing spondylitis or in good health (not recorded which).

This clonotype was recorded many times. The CDR3 loop reads CASSEEGGQYNEQFF. The CDR3, as DNA: TGCGCCAGCAGCGAGGAGGGGGGGCAGTACAATGAGCAGTTCTTC. This rearrangement joins TRBV4-1 to TRBJ2-1; a possible D gene is TRBD2 (7 bases). Germline V gene lookup returns CDR1 MGHRA and CDR2 YSYEKL. V was cut by 5 bases and J by 4 bases, with 15 bases left in between. This CDR3 is built from 15 residues.

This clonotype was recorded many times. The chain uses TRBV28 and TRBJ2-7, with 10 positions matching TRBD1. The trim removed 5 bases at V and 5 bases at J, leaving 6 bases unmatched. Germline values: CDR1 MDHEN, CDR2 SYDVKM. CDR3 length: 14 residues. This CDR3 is CASSGQGVFHEQYF. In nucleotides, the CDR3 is TGTGCCAGCAGTGGACAGGGGGTGTTCCACGAGCAGTACTTC.

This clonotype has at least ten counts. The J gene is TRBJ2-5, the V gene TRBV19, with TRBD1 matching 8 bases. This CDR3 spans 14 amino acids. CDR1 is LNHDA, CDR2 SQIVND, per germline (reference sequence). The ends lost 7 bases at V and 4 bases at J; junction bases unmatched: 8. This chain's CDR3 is CASKVDRVGETQYF. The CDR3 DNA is TGTGCCAGTAAAGTGGACAGGGTCGGAGAGACCCAGTACTTC.

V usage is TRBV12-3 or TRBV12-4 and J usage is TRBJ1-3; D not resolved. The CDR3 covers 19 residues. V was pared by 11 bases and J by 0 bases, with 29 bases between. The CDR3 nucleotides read TGTGCCTTCAGTTCCGCCGCAGGACGCGGTCTCACCTCTGGAAACACCATATATTTT. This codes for CAFSSAAGRGLTSGNTIYF.

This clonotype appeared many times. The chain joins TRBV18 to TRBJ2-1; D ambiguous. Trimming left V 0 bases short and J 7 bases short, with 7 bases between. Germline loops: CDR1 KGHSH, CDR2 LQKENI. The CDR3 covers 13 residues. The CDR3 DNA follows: TGTGCCAGCTCACCACCTTCGGAGAATGAGCAGTTCTTC. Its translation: CASSPPSENEQFF.

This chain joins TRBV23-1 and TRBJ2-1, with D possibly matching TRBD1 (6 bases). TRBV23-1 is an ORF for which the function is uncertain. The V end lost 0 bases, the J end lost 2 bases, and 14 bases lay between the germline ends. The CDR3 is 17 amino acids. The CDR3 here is CASSQSGWDITYNEQFF. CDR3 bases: TGCGCCAGCAGTCAATCGGGTTGGGACATCACCTACAATGAGCAGTTCTTC.

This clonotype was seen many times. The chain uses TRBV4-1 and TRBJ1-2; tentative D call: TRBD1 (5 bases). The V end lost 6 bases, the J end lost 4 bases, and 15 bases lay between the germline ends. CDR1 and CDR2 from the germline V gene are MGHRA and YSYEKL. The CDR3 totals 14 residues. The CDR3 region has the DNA TGCGCCAGCAGGTGGGACCGGGATATCTATGGCTACACCTTC. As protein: CASRWDRDIYGYTF.

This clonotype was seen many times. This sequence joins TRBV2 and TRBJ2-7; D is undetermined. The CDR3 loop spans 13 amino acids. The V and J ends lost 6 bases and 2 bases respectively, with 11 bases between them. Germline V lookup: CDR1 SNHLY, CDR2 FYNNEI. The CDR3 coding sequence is TGTGCCAGCAGGGGCAGAATCGCCTACGAGCAGTACTTC. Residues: CASRGRIAYEQYF.

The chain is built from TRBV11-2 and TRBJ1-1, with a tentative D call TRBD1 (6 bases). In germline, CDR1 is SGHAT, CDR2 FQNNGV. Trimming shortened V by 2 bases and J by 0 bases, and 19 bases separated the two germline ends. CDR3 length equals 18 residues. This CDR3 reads CASSLMTPWTALNTEAFF. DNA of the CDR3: TGTGCCAGCAGCTTAATGACCCCGTGGACAGCTCTGAACACTGAAGCTTTCTTT.

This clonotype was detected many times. CDR3 DNA sequence: TGTGCCAGCATCCAAAACGGAGGGACCTACGAGCAGTACTTC. It yields the protein CASIQNGGTYEQYF. The chain joins TRBV6-1 to TRBJ2-7; TRBD2 is a possible D gene (6 bases). The CDR3 sequence is 14 residues long. The V gene's germline CDR1 is MNHNS and CDR2 SASEGT. Trimming removed 7 bases at V and 2 bases at J, with 15 bases between.

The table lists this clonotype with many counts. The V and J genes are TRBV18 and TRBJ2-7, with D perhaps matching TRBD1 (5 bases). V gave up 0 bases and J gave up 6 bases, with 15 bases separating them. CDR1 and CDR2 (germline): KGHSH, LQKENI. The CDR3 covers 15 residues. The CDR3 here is CASSPPAKGYGEQYF. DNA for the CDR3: TGTGCCAGCTCACCACCGGCAAAGGGGTACGGCGAGCAGTACTTC.

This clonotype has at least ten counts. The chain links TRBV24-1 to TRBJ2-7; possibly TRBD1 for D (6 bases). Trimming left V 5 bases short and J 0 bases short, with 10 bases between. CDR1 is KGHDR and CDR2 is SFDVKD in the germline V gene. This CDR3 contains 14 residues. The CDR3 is CATSGQENSYEQYF. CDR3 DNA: TGTGCCACCAGTGGACAGGAGAACTCCTACGAGCAGTACTTC.

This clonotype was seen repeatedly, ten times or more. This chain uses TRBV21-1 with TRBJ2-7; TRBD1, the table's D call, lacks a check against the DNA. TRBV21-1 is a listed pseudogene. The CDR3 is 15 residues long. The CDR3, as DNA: TGTGCCAGCAGCCCTGGGCCAGGGCCAGACTACGAGCAGTACTTC. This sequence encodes CASSPGPGPDYEQYF.

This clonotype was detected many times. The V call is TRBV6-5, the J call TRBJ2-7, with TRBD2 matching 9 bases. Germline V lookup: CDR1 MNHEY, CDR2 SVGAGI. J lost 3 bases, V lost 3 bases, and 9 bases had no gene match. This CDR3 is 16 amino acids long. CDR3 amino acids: CASSYGGSGRDYEQYF. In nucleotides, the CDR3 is TGTGCCAGCAGTTATGGGGGTAGCGGGAGAGACTACGAGCAGTACTTC.

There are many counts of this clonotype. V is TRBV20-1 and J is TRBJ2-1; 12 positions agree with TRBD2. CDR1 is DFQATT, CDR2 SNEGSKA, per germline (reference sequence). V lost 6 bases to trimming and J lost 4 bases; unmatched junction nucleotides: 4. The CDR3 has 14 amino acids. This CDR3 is CSATTSGRYNEQFF. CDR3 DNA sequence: TGCAGTGCAACGACTAGCGGGAGATACAATGAGCAGTTCTTC.

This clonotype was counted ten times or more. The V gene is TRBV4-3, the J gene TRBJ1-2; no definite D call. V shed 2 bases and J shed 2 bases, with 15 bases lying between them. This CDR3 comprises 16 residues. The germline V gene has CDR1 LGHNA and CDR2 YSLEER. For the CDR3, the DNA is TGCGCCAGCAGCCAACTGGGCCGGACTACCAACTATGGCTACACCTTC. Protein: CASSQLGRTTNYGYTF.

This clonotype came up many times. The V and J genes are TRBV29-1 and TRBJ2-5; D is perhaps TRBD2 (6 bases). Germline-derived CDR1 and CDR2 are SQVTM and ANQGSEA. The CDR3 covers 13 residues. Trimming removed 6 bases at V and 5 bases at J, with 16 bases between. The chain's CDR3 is CSVRAPSGETQYF. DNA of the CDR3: TGCAGCGTCCGGGCCCCAAGCGGGGAGACCCAGTACTTC.

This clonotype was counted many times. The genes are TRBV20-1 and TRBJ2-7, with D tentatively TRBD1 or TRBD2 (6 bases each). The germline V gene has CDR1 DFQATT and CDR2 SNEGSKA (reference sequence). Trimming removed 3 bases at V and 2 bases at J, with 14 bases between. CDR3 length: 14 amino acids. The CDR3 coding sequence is TGCAGTGCTAGTGGGCAGGGGACTCCCTACGAGCAGTACTTC. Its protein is CSASGQGTPYEQYF.

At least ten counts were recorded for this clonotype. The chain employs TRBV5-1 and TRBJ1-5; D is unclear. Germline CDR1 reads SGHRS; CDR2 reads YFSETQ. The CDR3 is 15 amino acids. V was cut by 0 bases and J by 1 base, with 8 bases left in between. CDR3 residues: CASSLGGVSNQPQHF. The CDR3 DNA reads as TGCGCCAGCAGCTTGGGGGGTGTGAGCAATCAGCCCCAGCATTTT.

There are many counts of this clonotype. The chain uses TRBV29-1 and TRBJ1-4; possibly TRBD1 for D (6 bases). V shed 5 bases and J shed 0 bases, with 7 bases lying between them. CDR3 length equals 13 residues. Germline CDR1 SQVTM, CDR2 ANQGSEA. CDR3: CSVWTATNEKLFF. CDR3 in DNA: TGCAGCGTTTGGACAGCAACTAATGAAAAACTGTTTTTT.

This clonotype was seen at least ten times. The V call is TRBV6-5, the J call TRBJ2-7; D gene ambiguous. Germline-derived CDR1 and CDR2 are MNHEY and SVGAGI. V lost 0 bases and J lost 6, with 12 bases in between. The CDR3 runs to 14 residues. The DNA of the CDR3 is TGTGCCAGCAGTTACTCGTTTGAGGCCCTCGAGCAGTACTTC. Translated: CASSYSFEALEQYF.

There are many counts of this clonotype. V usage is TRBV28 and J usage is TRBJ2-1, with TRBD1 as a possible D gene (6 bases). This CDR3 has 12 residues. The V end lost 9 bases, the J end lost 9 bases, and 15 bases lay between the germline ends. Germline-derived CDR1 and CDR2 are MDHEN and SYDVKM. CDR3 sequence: CASGTRHGEQFF. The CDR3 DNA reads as TGTGCCAGTGGGACAAGGCATGGTGAGCAGTTCTTC.

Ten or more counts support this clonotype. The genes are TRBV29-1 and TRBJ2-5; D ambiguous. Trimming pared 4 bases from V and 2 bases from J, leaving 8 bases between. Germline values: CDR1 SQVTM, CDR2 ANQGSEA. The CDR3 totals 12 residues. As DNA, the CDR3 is TGCAGCGTTGGAGGCAGTCAAGAGACCCAGTACTTC. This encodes CSVGGSQETQYF.

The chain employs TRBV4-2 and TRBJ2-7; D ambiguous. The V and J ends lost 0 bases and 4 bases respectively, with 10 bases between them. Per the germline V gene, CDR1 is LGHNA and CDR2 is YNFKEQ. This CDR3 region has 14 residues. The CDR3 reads CASSQDTVTYEQYF. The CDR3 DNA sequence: TGTGCCAGCAGCCAAGATACGGTTACTTACGAGCAGTACTTC.